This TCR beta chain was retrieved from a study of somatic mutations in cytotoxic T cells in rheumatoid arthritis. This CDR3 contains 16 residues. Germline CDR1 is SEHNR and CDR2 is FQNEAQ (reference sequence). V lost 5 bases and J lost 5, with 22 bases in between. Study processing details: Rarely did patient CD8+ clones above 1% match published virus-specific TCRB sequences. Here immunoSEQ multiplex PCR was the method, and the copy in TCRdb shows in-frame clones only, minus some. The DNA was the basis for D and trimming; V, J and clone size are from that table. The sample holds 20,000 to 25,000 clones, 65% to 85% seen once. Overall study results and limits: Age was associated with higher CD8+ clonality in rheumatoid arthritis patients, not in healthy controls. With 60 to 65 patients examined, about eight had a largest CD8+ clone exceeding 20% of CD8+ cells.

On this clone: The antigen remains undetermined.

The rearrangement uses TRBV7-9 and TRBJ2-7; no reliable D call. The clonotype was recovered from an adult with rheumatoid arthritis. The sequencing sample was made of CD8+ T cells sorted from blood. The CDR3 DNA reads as TGTGCCAGCAGCCCCCCCTGGGTGGGCCCCCGCCACGAGCAGTACTTC. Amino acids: CASSPPWVGPRHEQYF.